This TCR beta chain was found in a study of breast tumors, draining lymph nodes, adjacent tissues. Germline assignment: CDR1 SGDLS and CDR2 YYNGEE. The CDR3 is 10 residues long, counting both termini. Breast cancer patients provided tissue from their axillary draining lymph nodes. Overall study results and limits: Findings are consistent with lymph node origin and intratumoral expansion of most tumor T cells. Tumors had less TCR diversity than lymph nodes, more than nontumor tissue.

MiXCR was run by TCRdb on the multiplex PCR reads, yielding one entry per CDR3 protein. The sample carries hundreds of thousands of distinct CDR3 sequences, around 32% recorded once. In regard to this clonotype: Its antigen is unknown. Because the CDR3 is missing its conserved closing phenylalanine or tryptophan, this is likely a read error. The DNA is left out, because the CDR3 cannot be placed on it with certainty; the CDR3 is given as TCRdb lists it.

This sequence joins TRBV9 and TRBJ2-5; the D segment call TRBD2 is taken from the table without a DNA check. The receptor's source is a female donor with breast cancer. Some clones in this sample may be carry-over from other donors' samples. Material: axillary lymph node tissue. CDR3 protein: CASSLAGLAL.